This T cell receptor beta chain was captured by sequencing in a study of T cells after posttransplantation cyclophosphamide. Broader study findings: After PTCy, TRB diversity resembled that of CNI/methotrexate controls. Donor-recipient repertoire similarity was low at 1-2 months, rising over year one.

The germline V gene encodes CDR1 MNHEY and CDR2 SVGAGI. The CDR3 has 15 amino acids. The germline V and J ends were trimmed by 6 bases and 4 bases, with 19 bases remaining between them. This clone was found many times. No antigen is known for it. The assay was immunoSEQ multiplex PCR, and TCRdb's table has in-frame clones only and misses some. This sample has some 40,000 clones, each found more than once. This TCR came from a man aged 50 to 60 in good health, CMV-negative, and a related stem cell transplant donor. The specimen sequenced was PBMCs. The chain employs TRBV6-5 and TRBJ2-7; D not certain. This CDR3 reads CASSRSGLPLYEQYF. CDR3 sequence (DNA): TGTGCCAGCAGCCGCTCTGGGCTGCCCCTTTACGAGCAGTACTTC.